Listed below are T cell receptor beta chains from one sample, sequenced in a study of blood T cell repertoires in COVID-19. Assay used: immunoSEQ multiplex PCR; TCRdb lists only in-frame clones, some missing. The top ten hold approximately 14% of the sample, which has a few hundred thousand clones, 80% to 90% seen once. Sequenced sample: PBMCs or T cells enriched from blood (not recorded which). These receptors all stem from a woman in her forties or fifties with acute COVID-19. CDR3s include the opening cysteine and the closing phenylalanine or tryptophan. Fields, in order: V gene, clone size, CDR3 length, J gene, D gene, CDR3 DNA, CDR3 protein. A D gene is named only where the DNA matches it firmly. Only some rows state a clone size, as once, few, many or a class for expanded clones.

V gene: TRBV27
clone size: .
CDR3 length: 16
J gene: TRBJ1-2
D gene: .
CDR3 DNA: TGTGCCAGCAGTTCCATCCACGGGACAACTAACTATGGCTACACCTTC
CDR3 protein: CASSSIHGTTNYGYTF

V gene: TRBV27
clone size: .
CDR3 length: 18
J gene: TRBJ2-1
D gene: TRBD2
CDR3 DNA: TGTGCCAGCAGTTTATTACTAGCGGGTGCGTCTTATGAGGGTGAGCAGTTCTTC
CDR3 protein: CASSLLLAGASYEGEQFF

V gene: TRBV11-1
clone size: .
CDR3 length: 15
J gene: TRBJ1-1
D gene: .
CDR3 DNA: TGTGCCAGCAGCTTGAGCGACTCTTTGAACACTGAAGCTTTCTTT
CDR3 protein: CASSLSDSLNTEAFF

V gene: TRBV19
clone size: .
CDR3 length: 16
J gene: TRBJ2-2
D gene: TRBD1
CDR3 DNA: TGTGCCAGTAGTGGGGAGAGGGGACAGTCTTCCGGGGAGCTGTTTTTT
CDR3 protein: CASSGERGQSSGELFF

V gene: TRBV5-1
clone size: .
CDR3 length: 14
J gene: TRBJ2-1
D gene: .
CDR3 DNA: TGCGCCAGCAGCTTAGGGGGATCCTACAATGAGCAGTTCTTC
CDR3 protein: CASSLGGSYNEQFF

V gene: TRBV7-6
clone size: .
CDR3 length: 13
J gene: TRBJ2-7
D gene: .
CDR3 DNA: TGTGCCAGCAGCTTTGACAGAGCCTACGAGCAGTACTTC
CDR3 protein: CASSFDRAYEQYF

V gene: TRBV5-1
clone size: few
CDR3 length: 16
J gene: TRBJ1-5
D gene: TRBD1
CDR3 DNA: TGCGCCAGCAGTGAGACAGGGCCCTATAGCAATCAGCCCCAGCATTTT
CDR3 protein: CASSETGPYSNQPQHF

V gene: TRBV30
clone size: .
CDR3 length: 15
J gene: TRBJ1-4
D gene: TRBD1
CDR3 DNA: TGTGCCTGGGGGGTGGGAGGGACAGGGAGTGAAAAACTGTTTTTT
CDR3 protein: CAWGVGGTGSEKLFF

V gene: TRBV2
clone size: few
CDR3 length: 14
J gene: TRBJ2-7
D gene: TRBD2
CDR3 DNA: TGTGCCAGCAGTGCCACGGGGGTCCCTAGCGGGCGGAGCTTC
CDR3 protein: CASSATGVPSGRSF

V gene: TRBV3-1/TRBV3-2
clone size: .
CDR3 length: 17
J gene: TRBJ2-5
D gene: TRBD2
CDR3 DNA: TGTGCCAGCAGCCAAGGGCACCTAGCGGGAGGGGTCGAGACCCAGTACTTC
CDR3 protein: CASSQGHLAGGVETQYF

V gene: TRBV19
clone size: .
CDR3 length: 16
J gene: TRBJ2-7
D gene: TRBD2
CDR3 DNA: TGTGCCAGTAGTAGTCGGTTGGCTAGCGGGACATCCGAGCAGTACTTC
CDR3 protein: CASSSRLASGTSEQYF

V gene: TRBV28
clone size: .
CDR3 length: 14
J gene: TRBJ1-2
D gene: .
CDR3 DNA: TGTGCCAGCAGTACCCCAGGGTTCAACTATGGCTACACCTTC
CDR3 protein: CASSTPGFNYGYTF

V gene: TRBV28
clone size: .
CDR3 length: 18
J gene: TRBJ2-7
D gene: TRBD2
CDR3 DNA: TGTGCCAGCAGTTTAGGGACTAGCGGGAGGCACTTCTCCTACGAGCAGTACTTC
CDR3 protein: CASSLGTSGRHFSYEQYF

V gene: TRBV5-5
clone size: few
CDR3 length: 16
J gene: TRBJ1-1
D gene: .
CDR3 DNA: TGTGCCAGCAGTCCGGACCTTTCCCGGGGGGGCACTGAAGCTTTCTTT
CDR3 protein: CASSPDLSRGGTEAFF

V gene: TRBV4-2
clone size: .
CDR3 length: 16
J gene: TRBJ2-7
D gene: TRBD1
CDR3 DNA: TGTGCCAGCAGCCAAGGCGTGACAGGGGGCGGCTACGAGCAGTACTTC
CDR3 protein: CASSQGVTGGGYEQYF

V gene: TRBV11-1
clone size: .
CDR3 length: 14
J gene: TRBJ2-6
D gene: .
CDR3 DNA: TGTGCCAGCAGCGTTAGCTCCGGGGCCAACGTCCTGACTTTC
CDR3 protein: CASSVSSGANVLTF

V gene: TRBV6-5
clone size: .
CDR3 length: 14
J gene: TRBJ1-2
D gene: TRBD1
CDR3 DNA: TGTGCCAGCAGTACAACCCCGGGACAGACTGGCTACACCTTC
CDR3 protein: CASSTTPGQTGYTF

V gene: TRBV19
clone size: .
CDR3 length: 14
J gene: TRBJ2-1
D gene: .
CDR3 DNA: TGTGCCAGCACCGGGACAAGCTCCTACAATGAGCAGTTCTTC
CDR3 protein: CASTGTSSYNEQFF

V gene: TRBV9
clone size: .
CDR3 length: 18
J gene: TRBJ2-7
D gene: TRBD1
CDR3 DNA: TGTGCCAGCAGCGTAGGACAGGGCGTAAGCTCCAACTCCTACGAGCAGTACTTC
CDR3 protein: CASSVGQGVSSNSYEQYF

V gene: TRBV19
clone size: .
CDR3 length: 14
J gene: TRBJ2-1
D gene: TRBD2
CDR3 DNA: TGTGCCAGTAGTATCGGGGCTAGCGGGTTGTGGCAGTTCTTC
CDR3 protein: CASSIGASGLWQFF

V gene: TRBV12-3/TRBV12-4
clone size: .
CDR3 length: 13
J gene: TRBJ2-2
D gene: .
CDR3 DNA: TGTGCCAGCACCCCAGGGGAAACCGGGGAGCTGTTTTTT
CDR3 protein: CASTPGETGELFF

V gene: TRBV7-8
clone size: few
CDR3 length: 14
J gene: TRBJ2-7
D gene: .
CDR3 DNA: TGTGCCAGCAGCTTAATCGGGACTCAGGTGGAGCAGTACTTC
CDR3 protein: CASSLIGTQVEQYF

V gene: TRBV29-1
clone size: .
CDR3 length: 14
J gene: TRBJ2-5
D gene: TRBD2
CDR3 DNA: TGCAGCGTTGGACTAGCGGGAGGCCAAGAGACCCAGTACTTC
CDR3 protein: CSVGLAGGQETQYF

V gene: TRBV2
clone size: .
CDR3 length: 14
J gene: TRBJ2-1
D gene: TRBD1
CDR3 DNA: TGTGCCAGCAGTAACGGACAGGGTATCAATGAGCAGTTCTTC
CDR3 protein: CASSNGQGINEQFF

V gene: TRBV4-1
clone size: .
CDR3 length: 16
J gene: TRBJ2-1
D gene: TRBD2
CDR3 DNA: TGCGCCAGCAGCCCTTACGTAGCGGGAGAAAGAAATGAGCAGTTCTTC
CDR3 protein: CASSPYVAGERNEQFF

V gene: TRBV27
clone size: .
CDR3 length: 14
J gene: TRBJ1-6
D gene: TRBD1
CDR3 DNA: TGTGCCAGCAGTTGGACAGGGCATAATTCACCCCTCCACTTT
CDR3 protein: CASSWTGHNSPLHF

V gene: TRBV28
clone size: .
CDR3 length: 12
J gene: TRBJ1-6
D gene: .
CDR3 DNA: TGTGCCAGCAGTTTCGGTAGTTCACCCCTCCACTTT
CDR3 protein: CASSFGSSPLHF

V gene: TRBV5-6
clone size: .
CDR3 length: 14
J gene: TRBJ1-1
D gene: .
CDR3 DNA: TGTGCCAGCAGCCGCACGAGGGAGAACACTGAAGCTTTCTTT
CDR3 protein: CASSRTRENTEAFF

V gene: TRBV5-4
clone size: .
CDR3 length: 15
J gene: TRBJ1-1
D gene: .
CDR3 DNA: TGTGCCAGCAGCTTGTTGGGCGGCAGGGACACTGAAGCTTTCTTT
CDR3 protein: CASSLLGGRDTEAFF

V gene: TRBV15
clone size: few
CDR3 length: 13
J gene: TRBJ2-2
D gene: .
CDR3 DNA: TGTGCCACCAGCAGAGTGACATCCGGGGAGCTGTTTTTT
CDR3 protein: CATSRVTSGELFF

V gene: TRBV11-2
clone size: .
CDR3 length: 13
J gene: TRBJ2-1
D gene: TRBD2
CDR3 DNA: TGTGCCAGCAGCCCCCGTGGGAGGGATGAGCAGTTCTTC
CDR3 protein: CASSPRGRDEQFF

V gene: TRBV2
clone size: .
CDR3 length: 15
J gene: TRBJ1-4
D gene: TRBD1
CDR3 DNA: TGTGCCAGCAGTGAAGGATTGACAGGGGCTGAAAAACTGTTTTTT
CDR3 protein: CASSEGLTGAEKLFF

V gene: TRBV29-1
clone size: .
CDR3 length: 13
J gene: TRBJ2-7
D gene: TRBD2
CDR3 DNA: TGCAGCGTTGGGGCGGGAGAGGAAAGCGAGCAGTACTTC
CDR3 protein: CSVGAGEESEQYF

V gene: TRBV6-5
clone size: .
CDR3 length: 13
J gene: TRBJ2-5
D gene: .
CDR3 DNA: TGTGCCAGCAGGGCAGACGGGTGGCAGACCCAGTACTTC
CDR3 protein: CASRADGWQTQYF

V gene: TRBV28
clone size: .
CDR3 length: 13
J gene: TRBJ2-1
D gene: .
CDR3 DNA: TGTGCCACCTGGACAGATACCCGCAATGAGCAGTTCTTC
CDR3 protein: CATWTDTRNEQFF

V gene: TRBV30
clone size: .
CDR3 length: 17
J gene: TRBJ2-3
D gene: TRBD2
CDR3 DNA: TGTGCCTGGAGTGACTGGACTAGCGGGAGACGGCCCGATACGCAGTATTTT
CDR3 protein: CAWSDWTSGRRPDTQYF

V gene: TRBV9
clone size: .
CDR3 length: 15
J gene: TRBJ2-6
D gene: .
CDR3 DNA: TGTGCCAGCAGCTCCTCGGGGACTGGGGCCAACGTCCTGACTTTC
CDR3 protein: CASSSSGTGANVLTF

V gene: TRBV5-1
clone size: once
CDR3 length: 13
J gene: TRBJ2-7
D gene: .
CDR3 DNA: TGCGCCAGCAGCTTGTCAGGCACCTACGAGCAGTACTTC
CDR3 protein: CASSLSGTYEQYF

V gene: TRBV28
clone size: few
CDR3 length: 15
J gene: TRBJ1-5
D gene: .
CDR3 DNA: TGTGCCAGCAGTCTGGACAGCGCTGGCAATCAGCCCCAGCATTTT
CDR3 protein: CASSLDSAGNQPQHF

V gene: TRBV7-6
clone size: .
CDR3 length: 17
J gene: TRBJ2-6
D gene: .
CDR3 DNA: TGTGCCAGCAGCTTATCCTCCGGGGACTCTGGGGCCAACGTCCTGACTTTC
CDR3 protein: CASSLSSGDSGANVLTF

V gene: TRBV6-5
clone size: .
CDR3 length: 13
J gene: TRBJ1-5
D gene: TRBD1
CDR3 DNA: TGTGCCAGCAGAGGGACAGGGGGACAGCCCCAGCATTTT
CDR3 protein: CASRGTGGQPQHF